Reported below is one TCR beta chain. The antigen this receptor binds is unknown. Qualities for individual bases were not recorded, and no much larger clone is one base off. Genomic DNA was isolated from the sorted cells so that the TCRbeta CDR3 region could be sequenced. TCRbeta CDR3 regions were sequenced using the immunoSEQ Assay. The immuneACCESS repertoire file appears here via TCRdb, limited to in-frame rearrangements. These files lack a portion of the clones; in checked studies, under half of the deficit traces to unresolved V genes, and the cause of the others is not known. This sample has 74,000 or so clones in its table, and less than 95% of those were observed once. More than 1.5% of the sample comes from the top ten. This sample was taken from a study of OX40 agonist ivuxolimab in advanced cancers. In the study overall: Ivuxolimab was a fully human IgG2 agonistic monoclonal antibody targeting the costimulatory receptor OX40 (CD134). Intravenous ivuxolimab was administered to patients every 2 weeks at six dose levels: 0.01, 0.1, 0.3, 1.5, 3 and 10 mg/kg. Of the approximately 54 dose-escalation patients, hepatocellular carcinoma was present in about 20, melanoma in roughly 15, renal cell carcinoma in 9 and head and neck cancer in 9. In the dose-escalation cohort, 82.7% of patients were male, and the mean age was approximately 64 years, with a range of roughly 23 to 85. Patients were allowed to have had prior anti-PD-1, anti-PD-L1 or anti-CTLA-4 therapy, and 40% of the dose-escalation patients had been treated with checkpoint inhibitors. Partial responses occurred in three dose-escalation patients, of whom one had hepatocellular carcinoma and two had cutaneous melanoma. Peripheral TCRbeta sequencing was intended to test whether TCR sequence diversity was altered and clonal T-cell expansion was caused by ivuxolimab. The paper reports the monotherapy dose-escalation portion (N ≈ 50 patients) of the phase I ivuxolimab trial.

Findings and caveats that apply to the study as a whole: In the 0.1-3.0 mg/kg groups, partial responders had among the lowest normalized peripheral clonal expansion, particularly in CD8+ T cells. After ivuxolimab, CD8+ T cells had more expanded clones than CD4+ T cells on average. The antigen specificity of the clonally expanded peripheral T cells was not determined. At doses from 0.1 to 3.0 mg/kg, clonal expansion was seen in both CD4+ and CD8+ blood T cells between baseline and week 6. Low levels of normalized T-cell clonal expansion were also seen in some nonresponding patients.

Patients with autoimmune disease history or receiving systemic immunosuppression were excluded from the trial. Peripheral blood for TCR sequencing was drawn from every dose cohort at baseline, at cycle 4 day 1 and at cycle 7 day 1. The samples were taken from a phase I, first-in-human, multicenter, open-label dose-escalation trial of ivuxolimab. Adults with locally advanced or metastatic melanoma, renal cell carcinoma, hepatocellular carcinoma or head and neck squamous cell carcinoma were enrolled in the trial. Before TCR sequencing, CD4+ and CD8+ T cells were separately sorted from peripheral blood. This clonotype was sampled from an adult with an advanced solid tumor such as melanoma, head and neck, liver or kidney cancer. This specimen was CD4+ or CD8+ T cells sorted from blood, taken in a trial of the OX40 agonist ivuxolimab.

The nucleotides are TGTGCCAGTAGTATACGCAGGGCAGATACGCAGTATTTT. This gives the protein CASSIRRADTQYF. The chain was built from TRBV19 and TRBJ2-3; TRBD1 could be the D gene, as 5 bases match. Between the V and J ends, shortened by 2 bases and 4 bases respectively, the junction contains 7 bases. From the cysteine through the phenylalanine, the CDR3 covers 13 amino acids. Just the 39-base CDR3 DNA is kept, in frame starting at base 1. Sequences LNHDA (CDR1) and SQIVND (CDR2) are obtained from the germline V gene (reference sequence).